This T cell receptor (beta chain) was identified during a study of T cell responses to AZD1222 COVID-19 vaccine. Broader study findings: Donor demographics were predominantly white British with a female majority; clonal diversity may be underestimated.

The table came from immunoSEQ multiplex PCR; TCRdb's copy has only in-frame clones and leaves some out. The sample yields roughly 190,000 clones, 90% to 95% seen once. This clone has just a few counts. The target antigen is unknown. The V gene's germline CDR1 is SQVTM and CDR2 ANQGSEA. The CDR3 is 12 residues long. The germline V and J ends were trimmed by 6 bases and 5 bases, with 13 bases remaining between them. The input for sequencing was peripheral blood, taken on day 0 of AZD1222 vaccination. This sequence joins TRBV29-1 and TRBJ1-1; D unresolved. The TCR was taken from an adult in good health. The CDR3 here is CSVNGGRTEAFF. In DNA form, the CDR3 reads TGCAGCGTCAACGGTGGGCGAACTGAAGCTTTCTTT.